These 15 T cell receptor beta chains originate from one sample sequenced in a study of T-cell reconstitution after alpha-beta-depleted transplantation in children. Preparation of the TCRbeta library involved a method that used unique molecular identifiers. MiXCR was run by TCRdb on the PCR reads, yielding one entry per CDR3 protein. The table shows under 450,000 distinct CDR3 sequences, with 15% to 20% occurring only once. The sample here was PBMCs, mostly from graft donor cells, taken 360 days after TCRalphabeta/CD19-depleted stem cell transplant. The receptor source for this set is a boy younger than two who had a stem cell transplant for Wiskott-Aldrich syndrome, so the T cells may come from the graft donor.

V usage is TRBV29-1 and J usage is TRBJ1-2, with unresolved D. The CDR3 length is 12 residues. The V end was cut by 3 bases, the J end by 4 bases, with 9 bases between. Germline CDR1 and CDR2: SQVTM and ANQGSEA. CDR3 sequence (DNA): TGCAGCGTTGATAACGGATTCTATGGCTACACCTTC. This codes for CSVDNGFYGYTF. The full variable domain, with the rest looked up from reference TRBV29-1 and TRBJ1-2, is SAVISQKPSRDICQRGTSLTIQCQVDSQVTMMFWYRQQPGQSLTLIATANQGSEATYESGFVIDKFPISRPNLTFSTLTVSNMSPEDSSIYLCSVDNGFYGYTFGSGTRLTVV.

This clonotype has only a few counts. The V gene is TRBV29-1, the J gene TRBJ2-5; tentatively, D is TRBD1 (6 bases). CDR3 length equals 14 residues. The V end was cut by 3 bases, the J end by 5 bases, with 16 bases between. Germline V CDR1 and CDR2: SQVTM, ANQGSEA. The CDR3 is CSVDNSGARETQYF. The DNA of the CDR3 is TGCAGCGTTGATAATTCAGGGGCGAGGGAGACCCAGTACTTC.

The rearrangement uses TRBV28 and TRBJ2-3; 12 bases are a match to TRBD2. The J segment lost 6 bases and the V segment lost 4 bases, leaving 8 bases of the junction unmatched. The CDR3 sequence is 16 residues long. Germline V gives CDR1 MDHEN, CDR2 SYDVKM. CDR3 bases: TGTGCCAGCAGTTACCACTCTACTAGCGGGGGGGATACGCAGTATTTT. It yields the protein CASSYHSTSGGDTQYF. Together with reference TRBV28 and TRBJ2-3, the CDR3 gives the full variable domain: DVKVTQSSRYLVKRTGEKVFLECVQDMDHENMFWYRQDPGLGLRLIYFSYDVKMKEKGDIPEGYSVSREKKERFSLILESASTNQTSMYLCASSYHSTSGGDTQYFGPGTRLTVL.

The J gene is TRBJ2-1, the V gene TRBV19; 7 bases map to TRBD1. Germline CDR1 is LNHDA and CDR2 is SQIVND (reference sequence). J gave up 6 bases and V 7 bases, and 6 bases lay outside the gene matches. This CDR3 is built from 13 residues. The CDR3 loop is CASTRHRGNEQFF. As DNA, the CDR3 is TGTGCCAGTACAAGGCACAGGGGCAATGAGCAGTTCTTC.

The chain employs TRBV4-1 and TRBJ2-1, with TRBD1 matching 10 bases. CDR3 length: 17 residues. Trimming took 1 base from V and 8 from J; bases not matched to a gene: 11. Germline CDR1 and CDR2: MGHRA and YSYEKL. CDR3 loop: CASSQVTFRDRGHEQFF. The DNA for the CDR3 is TGCGCCAGCAGCCAAGTGACGTTTCGGGACAGGGGTCATGAGCAGTTCTTC.

The V call is TRBV21-1, the J call TRBJ1-1. TRBV21-1 is assigned pseudogene status. The CDR3 extends over 14 amino acids. The CDR3 reads CASSNREGNTEAFF. The CDR3 DNA reads as TGTGCCAGCAGCAACAGGGAGGGGAACACTGAAGCTTTCTTT.

This clonotype turned up a few times. CDR3 in amino acids: CASSHMGRTLYGYTF. The CDR3 nucleotides read TGTGCCAGCAGCCATATGGGACGGACCCTCTATGGCTACACCTTC. The chain carries TRBV5-5 and TRBJ1-2; possibly TRBD1 for D (5 bases). Trimming took off 4 bases at V and 4 bases at J, with 17 bases between the two ends. Germline CDR1 reads SGHKS; CDR2 reads YYEKEE (reference sequence). This CDR3 region has 15 residues.

The chain uses TRBV3-1 and TRBJ2-5, with 9 nucleotides matching TRBD1. Germline V gene sequence: CDR1 LGHDT, CDR2 YNNKEL (reference sequence). This CDR3 has 15 residues. The V segment lost 4 bases and the J segment 5 bases; nucleotides outside the gene matches: 8. This CDR3 is CASSLYRDRDETQYF. Written as DNA, the CDR3 is TGTGCCAGCAGCCTTTACCGGGACAGGGATGAGACCCAGTACTTC.

The chain links TRBV5-6 to TRBJ2-3; D gene unclear. Germline V lookup: CDR1 SGHDT, CDR2 YYEEEE. The CDR3 runs to 14 residues. V lost 2 bases and J lost 3, with 10 bases in between. Here the CDR3 reads CASSFFTRTDTQYF. CDR3 coding DNA: TGTGCCAGCAGCTTTTTTACCCGAACAGATACGCAGTATTTT.

This clonotype appeared once. The chain employs TRBV23-1 and TRBJ2-7; no clear D. TRBV23-1 is an ORF for which the function is uncertain. V lost 2 bases and J lost 0, with 11 bases in between. This CDR3 is built from 15 residues. The CDR3 bases are TGCGCCAGCAGTCAAAGAGATACGAGCTCCTACGAGCAGTACTTC. This encodes CASSQRDTSSYEQYF.

V and J are TRBV28 and TRBJ2-7; perhaps TRBD1 as D (5 bases). This CDR3 spans 14 amino acids. Per germline, CDR1 MDHEN and CDR2 SYDVKM. Trimming stripped 2 bases from V and 3 bases from J, with 11 bases between. CDR3 coding DNA: TGTGCCAGCAGTTTACCCCGAAGGGGCTACGAGCAGTACTTC. Encoded protein: CASSLPRRGYEQYF.

The chain carries TRBV18 and TRBJ1-6; tentatively, D is TRBD1 (5 bases). Looked up from germline, CDR1 is KGHSH and CDR2 is LQKENI. Between the trimmed V and J ends, which lost 3 bases and 7 bases, there was a span of 13 bases. The CDR3 runs 15 residues. The CDR3 bases are TGTGCCAGCTCACCCTCGGGACTGCAGAATTCACCCCTCCACTTT. This sequence encodes CASSPSGLQNSPLHF.

The V and J genes are TRBV4-1 and TRBJ2-5; TRBD2 aligns across 8 bases. The ends lost 0 bases at V and 3 bases at J; junction bases unmatched: 9. CDR1 and CDR2 (germline): MGHRA, YSYEKL. The length of the CDR3 is 17 residues. The CDR3, as DNA: TGCGCCAGCAGCCAAGAAAAGGGACTAGGAGAAGAAGAGACCCAGTACTTC. Translated: CASSQEKGLGEEETQYF.

This clonotype was picked up a small number of times. The chain links TRBV12-3 or TRBV12-4 to TRBJ2-3, with a tentative D call TRBD2 (6 bases). The CDR3 is 15 residues long. V was cut by 2 bases and J by 6 bases, with 15 bases left in between. The DNA of the CDR3 is TGTGCCAGCAGTTTAAGGACACTAGCCCGTGATACGCAGTATTTT. It codes for CASSLRTLARDTQYF.

This clonotype appeared a few times. This sequence joins TRBV4-2 and TRBJ2-5; 12 nucleotides agree with TRBD2. This CDR3 is built from 16 residues. Germline V gives CDR1 LGHNA, CDR2 YNFKEQ. J gave up 5 bases and V 1 base, and 5 bases lay outside the gene matches. The CDR3 loop reads CASSQGLAGVGETQYF. DNA for the CDR3: TGTGCCAGCAGCCAAGGACTAGCGGGGGTAGGGGAGACCCAGTACTTC.